A selection of T cell receptor beta chains follows, all from one sample in a study of blood T cells in healthy people across ages. TCRdb redid the calling of the 5' RACE reads with MiXCR, one entry per CDR3 protein. The sample lists around 1,900,000 distinct CDR3 sequences, around 40% seen once, with 23% in the top ten. The source material was blood. These receptors came from a human donor in good health. Each CDR3 is given with its conserved first and last residue. A D gene is named only where the DNA matches it firmly. Size tells how often a clone was seen (once, few, many) or the class of an expanded clone, and some rows leave it out.

cdr3_length	clone_size	v_call	d_call	j_call	cdr3_nt	cdr3_aa
12	few	TRBV9	.	TRBJ1-4	TGTGCCAGCAGCACCCATGGAGGGAAACTGTTTTTT	CASSTHGGKLFF
15	few	TRBV6-5	.	TRBJ1-4	TGTGCCAGACCTCCTCGCGGGTGGGAGCATGAAAAACTGTTTTTT	CARPPRGWEHEKLFF
16	many	TRBV4-3	TRBD2	TRBJ2-3	TGCGCCAGCAGCCCCTTAGCGGGGGGGCGGACAGATACGCAGTATTTT	CASSPLAGGRTDTQYF
14	few	TRBV27	.	TRBJ2-3	TGTGCCAGCAGCGACACCAACACTCAAGATACGCAGTATTTT	CASSDTNTQDTQYF
14	.	TRBV28	TRBD2	TRBJ2-5	TGTGCCAGCAGGGGGGGGGGAATACAAGAGACCCAGTACTTC	CASRGGGIQETQYF
17	few	TRBV2	TRBD1	TRBJ1-2	TGTGCCAGCAGTCAAATTGGGACAGGGGAGACAAACTATGGCTACACCTTC	CASSQIGTGETNYGYTF
15	few	TRBV11-3	TRBD1	TRBJ2-7	TGTGCCAGCAGCCGTTTGACAGGGGAGTTAGACGAGCAGTACTTC	CASSRLTGELDEQYF
15	.	TRBV4-3	TRBD2	TRBJ2-1	TGCGCCAACAGCCAAGGAGGCGGGGGGGCCAAAGAGCAGTTCTTC	CANSQGGGGAKEQFF
14	.	TRBV20-1	TRBD2	TRBJ2-1	TGCAGTGCCCTGACTAGCGGGGGAAGGAATGAGCAGTTCTTC	CSALTSGGRNEQFF
16	.	TRBV2	.	TRBJ2-7	TGTGCCAGCTCTAAAGGCGACGCGAGGCACTTCTACGAGCAGTACTTC	CASSKGDARHFYEQYF
16	.	TRBV5-1	.	TRBJ1-2	TGCGCCAGCAGCTTGGGACCGCTAGGGTCGCGGAATGGCTACACCTTC	CASSLGPLGSRNGYTF
14	.	TRBV29-1	.	TRBJ2-1	TGCAGCGTTGACGAGGCGAGCTCCTACAATGAGCAGTTCTTC	CSVDEASSYNEQFF
16	few	TRBV2	TRBD1	TRBJ1-2	TGTGCCAGCAGTGAGGACAGGGGTTCATCTAACTATGGCTACACCTTC	CASSEDRGSSNYGYTF
13	once	TRBV7-9	.	TRBJ2-5	TGTGCCAGCAGCCGCAACGCTATGGAGACCCAGTACTTC	CASSRNAMETQYF
13	many	TRBV10-3	.	TRBJ1-2	TGTGCCACCCAGGGCTATTCGACCGATGGCTACACCTTC	CATQGYSTDGYTF
16	.	TRBV20-1	.	TRBJ1-5	TGCAGTGCTAGAGATCTTGAAAACAGCCGCATTTGGCCCCAGCATTTT	CSARDLENSRIWPQHF